Each of the 5 T cell receptor beta chains below was sequenced from the same sample in a study of T cell responses to AZD1222 COVID-19 vaccine. The data were produced by immunoSEQ multiplex PCR, yet TCRdb's version contains in-frame clones alone and is incomplete. The repertoire holds about 120,000 clones, with over 75% as singletons. This material consisted of peripheral blood, taken 28 days after the second dose of the MenACWY control vaccine. The receptors shown here come from an adult who received the MenACWY meningococcal vaccine as a control.

The V call is TRBV21-1, the J call TRBJ1-5. TRBV21-1 is reported as a pseudogene. The CDR3 loop spans 14 amino acids. In DNA form, the CDR3 reads TGTGCCAGCAGCTCCGCCCCCCCTAAGCGGCCCCAGCATTTT. This sequence encodes CASSSAPPKRPQHF.

The chain employs TRBV4-1 and TRBJ2-7; 9 nucleotides align to TRBD1. The CDR3 runs to 21 residues. The V segment lost 1 base and the J segment 9 bases; nucleotides outside the gene matches: 28. Germline CDR1 and CDR2: MGHRA and YSYEKL. The CDR3 DNA is TGCGCCAGCAGCCAAGGGCCCGTGGACAGGGGTCCGATAATCCTTAGAAGGTGGCAGTACTTC. As protein: CASSQGPVDRGPIILRRWQYF.

V gene TRBV7-9 combines with J gene TRBJ2-3; no clear D. The length of the CDR3 is 11 residues. CDR1 is SEHNR, CDR2 FQNEAQ, per germline (reference sequence). Trimming stripped 5 bases from V and 6 bases from J, with 6 bases between. The CDR3 nucleotides read TGTGCCAGCAGCGGCTACGATACGCAGTATTTT. It codes for CASSGYDTQYF.

J is TRBJ1-4 and V is TRBV18, with a tentative D call TRBD1 (6 bases). The CDR3 totals 15 residues. Trimming took off 4 bases at V and 4 bases at J, with 13 bases between the two ends. Per germline, CDR1 KGHSH and CDR2 LQKENI. The CDR3 reads CASSRGGIGNEKLFF. The CDR3, as DNA: TGTGCCAGCTCACGTGGGGGCATCGGTAATGAAAAACTGTTTTTT.

The rearrangement uses TRBV4-3 and TRBJ1-5; no clear D gene. Per germline, CDR1 LGHNA and CDR2 YSLEER. CDR3 length: 15 amino acids. Trimming stripped 1 base from V and 3 bases from J, with 10 bases between. CDR3 in DNA: TGCGCCAGCAGCCAAGCATTGACCTACAATCAGCCCCAGCATTTT. Its translation: CASSQALTYNQPQHF.